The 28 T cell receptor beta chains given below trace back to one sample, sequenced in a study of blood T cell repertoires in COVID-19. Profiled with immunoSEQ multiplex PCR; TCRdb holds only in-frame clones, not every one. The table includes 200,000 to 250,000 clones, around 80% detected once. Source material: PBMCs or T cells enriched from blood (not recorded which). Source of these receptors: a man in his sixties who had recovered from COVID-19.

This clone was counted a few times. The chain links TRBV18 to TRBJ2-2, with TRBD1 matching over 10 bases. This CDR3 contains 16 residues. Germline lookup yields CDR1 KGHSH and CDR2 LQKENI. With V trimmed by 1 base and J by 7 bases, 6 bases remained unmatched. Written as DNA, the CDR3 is TGTGCCAGCTCACCACAGACAGGGGGCGTCGTCGGGGAGCTGTTTTTT. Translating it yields CASSPQTGGVVGELFF. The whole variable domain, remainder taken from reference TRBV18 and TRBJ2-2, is NAGVMQNPRHLVRRRGQEARLRCSPMKGHSHVYWYRQLPEEGLKFMVYLQKENIIDESGMPKERFSAEFPKEGPSILRIQQVVRGDSAAYFCASSPQTGGVVGELFFGEGSRLTVL.

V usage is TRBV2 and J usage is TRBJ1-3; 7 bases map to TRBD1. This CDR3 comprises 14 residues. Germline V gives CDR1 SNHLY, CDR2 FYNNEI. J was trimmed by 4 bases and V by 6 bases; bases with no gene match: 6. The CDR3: CASRVDRDGNTIYF. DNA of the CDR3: TGTGCCAGCAGAGTCGACAGGGACGGAAACACCATATATTTT.

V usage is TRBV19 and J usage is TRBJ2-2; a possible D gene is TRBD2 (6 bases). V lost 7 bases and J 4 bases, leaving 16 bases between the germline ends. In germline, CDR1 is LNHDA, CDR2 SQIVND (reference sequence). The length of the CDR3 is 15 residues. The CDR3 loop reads CASIAGTHFTGELFF. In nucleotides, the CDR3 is TGTGCCAGTATTGCAGGGACTCACTTCACCGGGGAGCTGTTTTTT.

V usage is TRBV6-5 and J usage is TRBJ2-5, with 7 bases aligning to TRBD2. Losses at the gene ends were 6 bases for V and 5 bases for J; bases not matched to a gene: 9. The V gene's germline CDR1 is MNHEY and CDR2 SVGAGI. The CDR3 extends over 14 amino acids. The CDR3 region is CASRTGTIVETQYF. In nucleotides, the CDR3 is TGTGCCAGCAGAACCGGGACTATAGTTGAGACCCAGTACTTC.

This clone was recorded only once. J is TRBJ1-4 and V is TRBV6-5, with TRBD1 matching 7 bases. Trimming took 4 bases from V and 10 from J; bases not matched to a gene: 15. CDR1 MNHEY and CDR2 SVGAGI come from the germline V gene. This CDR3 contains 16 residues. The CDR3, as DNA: TGTGCCAGCAGTTGGAGCCGACAGGGCCCTTGGGGAAAACTGTTTTTT. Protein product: CASSWSRQGPWGKLFF.

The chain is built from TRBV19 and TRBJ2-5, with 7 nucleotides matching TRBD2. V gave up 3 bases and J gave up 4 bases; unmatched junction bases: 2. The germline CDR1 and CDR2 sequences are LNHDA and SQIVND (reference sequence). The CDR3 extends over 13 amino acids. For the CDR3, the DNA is TGTGCCAGTAGTATTTGGGGGGGAGAGACCCAGTACTTC. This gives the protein CASSIWGGETQYF.

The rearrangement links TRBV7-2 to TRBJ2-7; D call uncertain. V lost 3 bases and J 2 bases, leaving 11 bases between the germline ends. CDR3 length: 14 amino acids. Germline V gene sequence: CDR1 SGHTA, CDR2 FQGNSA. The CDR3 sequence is CASSFKLTTYEQYF. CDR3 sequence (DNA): TGTGCCAGCAGCTTCAAACTAACAACCTACGAGCAGTACTTC. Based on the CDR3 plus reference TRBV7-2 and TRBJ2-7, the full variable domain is GAGVSQSPSNKVTEKGKDVELRCDPISGHTALYWYRQSLGQGLEFLIYFQGNSAPDKSGLPSDRFSAERTGGSVSTLTIQRTQQEDSAVYLCASSFKLTTYEQYFGPGTRLTVT.

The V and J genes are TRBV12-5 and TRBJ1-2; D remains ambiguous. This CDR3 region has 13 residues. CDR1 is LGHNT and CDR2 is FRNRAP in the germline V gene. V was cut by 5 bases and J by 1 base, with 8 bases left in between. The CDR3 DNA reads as TGTGCTAGTGGTGCATCTAGTAACTATGGCTACACCTTC. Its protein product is CASGASSNYGYTF.

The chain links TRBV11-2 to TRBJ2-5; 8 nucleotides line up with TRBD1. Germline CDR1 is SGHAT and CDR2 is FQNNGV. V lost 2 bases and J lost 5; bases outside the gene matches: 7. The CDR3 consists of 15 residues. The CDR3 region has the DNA TGTGCCAGCAGCTTACTCAGGGGGCTGGGGGAGACCCAGTACTTC. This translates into CASSLLRGLGETQYF.

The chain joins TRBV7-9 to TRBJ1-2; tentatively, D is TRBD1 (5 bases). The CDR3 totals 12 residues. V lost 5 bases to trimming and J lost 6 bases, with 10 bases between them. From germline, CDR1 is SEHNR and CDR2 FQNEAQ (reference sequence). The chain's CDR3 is CASSPLTDGYTF. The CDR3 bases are TGTGCCAGCAGCCCACTGACAGATGGCTACACCTTC.

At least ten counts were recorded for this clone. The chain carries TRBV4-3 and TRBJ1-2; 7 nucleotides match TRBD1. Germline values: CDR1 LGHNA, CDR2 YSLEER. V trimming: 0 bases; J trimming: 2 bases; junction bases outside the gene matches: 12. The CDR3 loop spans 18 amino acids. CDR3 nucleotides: TGCGCCAGCAGCCAAGATTTCCCCATACAGGGGCCAAACTATGGCTACACCTTC. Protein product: CASSQDFPIQGPNYGYTF.

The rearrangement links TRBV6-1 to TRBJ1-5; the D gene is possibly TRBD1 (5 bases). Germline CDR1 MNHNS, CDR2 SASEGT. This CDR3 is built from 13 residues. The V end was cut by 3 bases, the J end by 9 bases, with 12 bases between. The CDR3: CASSEDRQLPQHF. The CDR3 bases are TGTGCCAGCAGTGAGGATCGACAGCTGCCCCAGCATTTT.

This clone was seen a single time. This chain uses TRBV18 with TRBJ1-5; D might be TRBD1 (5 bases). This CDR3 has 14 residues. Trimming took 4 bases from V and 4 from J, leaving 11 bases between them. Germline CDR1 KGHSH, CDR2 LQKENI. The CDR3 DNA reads TGTGCCAGCTCACGGATCCAGGGTAATCAGCCCCAGCATTTT. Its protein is CASSRIQGNQPQHF.

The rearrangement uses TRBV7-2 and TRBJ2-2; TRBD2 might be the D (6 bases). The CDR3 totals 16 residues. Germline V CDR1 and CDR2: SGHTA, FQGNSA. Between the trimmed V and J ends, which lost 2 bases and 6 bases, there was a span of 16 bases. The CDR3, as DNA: TGTGCCAGCAGCTTACTCGGGGGATCAATCTCCGGGGAGCTGTTTTTT. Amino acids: CASSLLGGSISGELFF.

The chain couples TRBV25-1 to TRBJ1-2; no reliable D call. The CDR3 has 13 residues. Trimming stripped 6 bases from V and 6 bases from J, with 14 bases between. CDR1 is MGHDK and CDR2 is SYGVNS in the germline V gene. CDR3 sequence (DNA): TGTGCCAGCAGGGACCTACGGGGTAATGGCTACACCTTC. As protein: CASRDLRGNGYTF.

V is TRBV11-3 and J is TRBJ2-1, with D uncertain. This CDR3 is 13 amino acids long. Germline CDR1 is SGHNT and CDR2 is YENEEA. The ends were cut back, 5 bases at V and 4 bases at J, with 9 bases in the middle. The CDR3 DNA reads TGTGCCAGCAGCAGGCGCGGATACAATGAGCAGTTCTTC. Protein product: CASSRRGYNEQFF. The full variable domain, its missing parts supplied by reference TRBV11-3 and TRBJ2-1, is EAGVVQSPRYKIIEKKQPVAFWCNPISGHNTLYWYLQNLGQGPELLIRYENEEAVDDSQLPKDRFSAERLKGVDSTLKIQPAELGDSAVYLCASSRRGYNEQFFGPGTRLTVL.

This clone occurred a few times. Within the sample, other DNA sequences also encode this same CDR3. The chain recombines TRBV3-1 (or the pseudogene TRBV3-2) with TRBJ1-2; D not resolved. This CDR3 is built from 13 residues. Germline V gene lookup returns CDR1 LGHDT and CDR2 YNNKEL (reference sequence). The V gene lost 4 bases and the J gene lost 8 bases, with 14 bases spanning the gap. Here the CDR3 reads CASSPRGVEGYTF. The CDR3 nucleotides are TGTGCCAGCAGCCCCCGAGGCGTTGAGGGCTACACCTTC.

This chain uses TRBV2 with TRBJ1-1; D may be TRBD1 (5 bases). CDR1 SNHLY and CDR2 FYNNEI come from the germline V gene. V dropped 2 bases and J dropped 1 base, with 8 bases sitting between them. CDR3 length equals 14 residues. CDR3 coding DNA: TGTGCCAGCAGTGAAAGGACACAGAACACTGAAGCTTTCTTT. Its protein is CASSERTQNTEAFF.

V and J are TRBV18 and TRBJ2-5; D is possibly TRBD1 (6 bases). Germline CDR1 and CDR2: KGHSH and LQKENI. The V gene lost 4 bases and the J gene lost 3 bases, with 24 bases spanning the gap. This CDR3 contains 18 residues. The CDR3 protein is CASSHSLLPRTVEETQYF. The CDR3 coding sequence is TGTGCCAGCTCACATAGCCTTTTACCTCGGACAGTTGAAGAGACCCAGTACTTC.

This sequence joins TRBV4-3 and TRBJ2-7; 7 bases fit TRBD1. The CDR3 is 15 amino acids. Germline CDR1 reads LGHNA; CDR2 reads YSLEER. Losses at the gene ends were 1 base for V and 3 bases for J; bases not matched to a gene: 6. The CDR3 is CASSQGSGGYYEQYF. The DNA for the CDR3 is TGCGCCAGCAGCCAAGGTTCAGGGGGATACTACGAGCAGTACTTC.

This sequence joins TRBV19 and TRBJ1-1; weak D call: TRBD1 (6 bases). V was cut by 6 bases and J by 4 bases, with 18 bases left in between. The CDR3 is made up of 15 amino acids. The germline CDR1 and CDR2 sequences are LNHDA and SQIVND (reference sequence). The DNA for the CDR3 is TGTGCCAGTAGAAGGGGATGGGGAGGGGGCACTGAAGCTTTCTTT. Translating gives CASRRGWGGGTEAFF.

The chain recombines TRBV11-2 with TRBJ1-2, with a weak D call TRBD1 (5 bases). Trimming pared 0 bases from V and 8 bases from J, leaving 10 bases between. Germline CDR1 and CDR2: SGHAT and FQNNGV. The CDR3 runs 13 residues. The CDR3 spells CASSLDRQGGYTF. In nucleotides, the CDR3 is TGTGCCAGCAGCTTAGATCGGCAGGGAGGCTACACCTTC.

CDR3 nucleotide sequence: TGTGCCAGCTCAAAAAAGGGGACAGGGTTTTTCTTTGGAAACACCATATATTTT. This encodes CASSKKGTGFFFGNTIYF. This chain links TRBV13 with TRBJ1-3; the match to TRBD1 covers 9 bases. Losses at the gene ends were 8 bases for V and 3 bases for J; bases not matched to a gene: 17. This CDR3 has 18 residues. The germline V gene has CDR1 PRHDT and CDR2 FYEKMQ (reference sequence).

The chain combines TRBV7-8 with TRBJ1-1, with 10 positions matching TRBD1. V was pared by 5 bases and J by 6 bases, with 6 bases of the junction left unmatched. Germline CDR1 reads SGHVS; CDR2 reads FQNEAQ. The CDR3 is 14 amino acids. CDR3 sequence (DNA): TGTGCCAGCAGCGCGGACAGGGGGATGTCTGAAGCTTTCTTT. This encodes CASSADRGMSEAFF.

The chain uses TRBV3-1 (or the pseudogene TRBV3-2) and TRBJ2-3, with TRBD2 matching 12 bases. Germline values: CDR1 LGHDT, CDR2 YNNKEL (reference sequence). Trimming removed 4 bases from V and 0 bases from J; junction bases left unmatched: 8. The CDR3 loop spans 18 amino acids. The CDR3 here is CASSLWLAGGLSTDTQYF. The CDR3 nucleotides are TGTGCCAGCAGCCTCTGGCTAGCGGGGGGGCTTAGCACAGATACGCAGTATTTT.

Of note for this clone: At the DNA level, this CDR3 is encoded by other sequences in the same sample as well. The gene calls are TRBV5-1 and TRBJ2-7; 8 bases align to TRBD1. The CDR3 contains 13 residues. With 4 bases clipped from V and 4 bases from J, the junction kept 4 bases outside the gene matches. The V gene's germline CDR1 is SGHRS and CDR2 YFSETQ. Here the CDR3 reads CASSTDRAYEQYF. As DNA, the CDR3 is TGCGCCAGCAGCACGGACAGGGCGTACGAGCAGTACTTC.

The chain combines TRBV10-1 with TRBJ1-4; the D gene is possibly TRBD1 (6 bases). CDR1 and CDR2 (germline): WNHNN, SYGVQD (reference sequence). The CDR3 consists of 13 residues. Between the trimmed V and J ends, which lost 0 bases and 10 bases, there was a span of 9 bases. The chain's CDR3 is CASSESGGGKLFF. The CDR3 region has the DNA TGCGCCAGCAGTGAGTCGGGAGGGGGAAAACTGTTTTTT.

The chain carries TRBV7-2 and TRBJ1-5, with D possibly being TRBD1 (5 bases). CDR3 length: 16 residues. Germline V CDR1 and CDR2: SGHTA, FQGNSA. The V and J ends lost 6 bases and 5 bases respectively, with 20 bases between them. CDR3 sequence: CASRLAPGRGDQPQHF. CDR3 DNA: TGTGCCAGCAGGCTCGCCCCCGGGAGGGGAGATCAGCCCCAGCATTTT.